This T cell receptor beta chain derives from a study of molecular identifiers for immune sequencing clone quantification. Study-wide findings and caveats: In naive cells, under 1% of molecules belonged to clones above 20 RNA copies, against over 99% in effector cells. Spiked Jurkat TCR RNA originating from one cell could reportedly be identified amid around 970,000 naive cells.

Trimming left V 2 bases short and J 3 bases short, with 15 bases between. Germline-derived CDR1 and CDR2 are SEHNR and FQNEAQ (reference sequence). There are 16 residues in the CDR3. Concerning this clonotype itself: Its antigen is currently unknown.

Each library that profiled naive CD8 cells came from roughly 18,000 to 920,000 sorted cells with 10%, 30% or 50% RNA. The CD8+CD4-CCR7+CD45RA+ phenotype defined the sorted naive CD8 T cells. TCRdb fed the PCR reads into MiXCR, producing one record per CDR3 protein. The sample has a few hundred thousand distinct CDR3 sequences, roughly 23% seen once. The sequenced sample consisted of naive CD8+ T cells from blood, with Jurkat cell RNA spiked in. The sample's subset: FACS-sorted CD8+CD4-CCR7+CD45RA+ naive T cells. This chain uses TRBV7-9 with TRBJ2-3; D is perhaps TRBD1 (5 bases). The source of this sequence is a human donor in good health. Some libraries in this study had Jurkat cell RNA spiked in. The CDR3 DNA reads TGTGCCAGCAGCTTACCCTCAGGGTGCTTGACAGATACGCAGTATTTT. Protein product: CASSLPSGCLTDTQYF.